The 4 T cell receptor beta chains presented below share a single source sample, sequenced in a study of T cell changes during pregnancy in multiple sclerosis. Data came from immunoSEQ multiplex PCR; TCRdb stores just in-frame clones and leaves some out. The sample records 50,000 or so clones, 91% being singletons. The sequences come from peripheral blood, collected after pregnancy. These receptors were taken from a female donor in good health, enrolled as a control in a pregnancy study.

A note on this clone: At one boundary the junction diverges from the germline segment, which might be a read error. The chain has TRBV2 and TRBJ2-3; weak D call: TRBD2 (5 bases). Per germline, CDR1 SNHLY and CDR2 FYNNEI. The CDR3 has 13 residues. This CDR3 reads CASRDWETDTQYF. The CDR3 DNA follows: TGTGCCAGCCGTGACTGGGAGACAGATACGCAGTATTTT.

V usage is TRBV21-1 and J usage is TRBJ2-1; the table calls TRBD2, which could not be checked here. TRBV21-1 is annotated as a pseudogene. The CDR3 covers 21 residues. Written as DNA, the CDR3 is TGTGCCAGCAGCAAAGCCCCCGGGACTAGCGGGAGAAAACCCTCCTACAATGAGCAGTTCTTC. Translating it yields CASSKAPGTSGRKPSYNEQFF.

The rearrangement joins TRBV28 to TRBJ2-3; D is perhaps TRBD2 (6 bases). CDR1 and CDR2 (germline): MDHEN, SYDVKM. CDR3 length: 14 amino acids. Trimming stripped 2 bases from V and 4 bases from J, with 10 bases between. The CDR3 nucleotides read TGTGCCAGCAGTTTAGGGAGGTCCGCAGATACGCAGTATTTT. It is translated as CASSLGRSADTQYF.

This clone was recorded only once. V usage is TRBV7-2 and J usage is TRBJ2-3; 8 bases map to TRBD2. V lost 1 base, J lost 4 bases, and 7 bases stayed unmatched. The CDR3 sequence is 16 residues long. Germline-derived CDR1 and CDR2 are SGHTA and FQGNSA. Here the CDR3 DNA reads TGTGCCAGCAGCTTAGGTGGCGGGAGGACCCCAGATACGCAGTATTTT. Protein sequence: CASSLGGGRTPDTQYF.